Each of the 8 T cell receptor beta chains below was sequenced from the same sample in a study of blood T cell repertoires in COVID-19. Produced via immunoSEQ multiplex PCR; TCRdb's table is partial and in-frame only. The sample contains roughly 450,000 clones, around 90% of which appear only once. The sample consisted of PBMCs or T cells enriched from blood (not recorded which). The source is a man aged 18 to 30 who had recovered from COVID-19.

A single count supports this clone. The rearrangement joins TRBV28 to TRBJ1-1; D unclear. From germline, CDR1 is MDHEN and CDR2 SYDVKM. V lost 6 bases, J lost 6 bases, and 11 bases lay in between. The CDR3 totals 12 residues. CDR3 sequence: CASRKQRSEAFF. The CDR3 region has the DNA TGTGCCAGCAGAAAACAGAGATCTGAAGCTTTCTTT.

The V and J genes are TRBV12-3 or TRBV12-4 and TRBJ1-2; D might be TRBD1 (5 bases). The ends were cut back, 2 bases at V and 7 bases at J, with 11 bases in the middle. The CDR3 runs 13 residues. The CDR3 coding sequence is TGTGCCAGCAGTTTACCACAGGAGGGTGGCTACACCTTC. It yields the protein CASSLPQEGGYTF.

The rearrangement joins TRBV21-1 to TRBJ2-1; the table's D call, TRBD1, has no DNA check behind it. TRBV21-1 is deemed a pseudogene. The CDR3 runs 17 residues. CDR3 region: CASSKARNRAPDNEQFF. The CDR3 nucleotides read TGTGCCAGCAGCAAAGCGAGGAACAGGGCGCCTGACAATGAGCAGTTCTTC.

The chain carries TRBV2 and TRBJ1-2, with D possibly being TRBD1 (5 bases). Germline assignment: CDR1 SNHLY and CDR2 FYNNEI. CDR3 size: 14 residues. The V end lost 4 bases, the J end lost 3 bases, and 12 bases lay between the germline ends. The CDR3 here is CASSVARADYGYTF. CDR3 DNA: TGTGCCAGCAGTGTCGCCAGGGCGGACTATGGCTACACCTTC.

V is TRBV30 and J is TRBJ1-1; D is perhaps TRBD1 (6 bases). CDR1 GTSNPN and CDR2 SVGIG come from the germline V gene (reference sequence). The V gene lost 1 base and the J gene lost 14 bases, with 20 bases spanning the gap. The CDR3 spans 13 residues. The CDR3: CAWSGSLQGRSFF. Written as DNA, the CDR3 is TGTGCCTGGAGTGGATCCCTACAGGGTCGAAGCTTCTTT.

This sequence joins TRBV9 and TRBJ1-5; unclear D gene. Germline V gene lookup returns CDR1 SGDLS and CDR2 YYNGEE. There are 16 residues in the CDR3. V was pared by 7 bases and J by 2 bases, with 19 bases between. The CDR3 DNA is TGTGCCAGCGGAGGTGGTAAGGGCTCCGGCAATCAGCCCCAGCATTTT. It translates to CASGGGKGSGNQPQHF.

V usage is TRBV9 and J usage is TRBJ1-2; D is uncertain. The CDR3 length is 13 residues. Germline V gene sequence: CDR1 SGDLS, CDR2 YYNGEE. V was shortened by 3 bases and J by 4 bases, with 10 bases between the two germline ends. CDR3 bases: TGTGCCAGCAGCGACATATCGGGCTATGGCTACACCTTC. Residues: CASSDISGYGYTF.

This chain joins TRBV5-1 and TRBJ2-2; weak D call: TRBD1 (5 bases). CDR3 length: 16 amino acids. Germline V lookup: CDR1 SGHRS, CDR2 YFSETQ. The germline V and J ends were trimmed by 0 bases and 5 bases, with 14 bases remaining between them. CDR3 DNA: TGCGCCAGCAGCTTGGCCCAGGGCTCCGGTACCGGGGAGCTGTTTTTT. This encodes CASSLAQGSGTGELFF.